These 21 T cell receptor beta chains originate from one sample sequenced in a study of T cell repertoires in cytomegalovirus infection. TCRdb reprocessed the reads via MiXCR and lists one record per CDR3 protein. The top ten clones hold roughly an eighth of a sample with more than 350,000 distinct CDR3 sequences, roughly a third of them seen once. The specimen was PBMCs. The origin of the receptors is a human donor in good health (CMV status not recorded). Some clones in this sample may be carry-over from other donors' samples.

The chain joins TRBV13 to TRBJ1-4; D is ambiguous. From germline, CDR1 is PRHDT and CDR2 FYEKMQ (reference sequence). V was trimmed by 5 bases and J by 3 bases, leaving 16 bases between them. This CDR3 spans 16 amino acids. Here the CDR3 reads CASSTRDEGSNEKLFF. CDR3 nucleotides: TGTGCCAGCAGCACCAGAGACGAGGGCTCTAATGAAAAACTGTTTTTT.

The chain uses TRBV2 and TRBJ2-2; no clear D gene. V was trimmed by 2 bases and J by 6 bases, leaving 4 bases between them. Germline CDR1 is SNHLY and CDR2 is FYNNEI. This CDR3 has 12 residues. CDR3 DNA: TGTGCCAGCAGTGAATGGCCCGGGGAGCTGTTTTTT. This sequence encodes CASSEWPGELFF.

V and J are TRBV25-1 and TRBJ1-3, with D unresolved. Deletions cut 1 base from V and 4 bases from J, with 8 bases between. CDR1 and CDR2 from the germline V gene are MGHDK and SYGVNS. The CDR3 covers 14 residues. The CDR3 coding sequence is TGTGCCAGCAGTGAATGGGCCCCCGGAAACACCATATATTTT. Its translation: CASSEWAPGNTIYF.

The J gene is TRBJ2-7, the V gene TRBV7-8; D remains unclear. Looked up from germline, CDR1 is SGHVS and CDR2 is FQNEAQ. Deletions cut 1 base from V and 2 bases from J, with 6 bases between. CDR3 size: 13 residues. CDR3 protein: CASSLDKAYEQYF. CDR3 DNA: TGTGCCAGCAGCTTAGACAAAGCCTACGAGCAGTACTTC.

The V call is TRBV6-2 or TRBV6-3, the J call TRBJ2-7; 10 nucleotides align to TRBD2. The germline gives CDR1 MNHEY, CDR2 SVGEGT. V was clipped by 5 bases and J by 6 bases; unmatched bases: 10. The CDR3 loop spans 15 amino acids. CDR3 region: CASSHTLGTSVEQYF. The CDR3 region has the DNA TGTGCCAGCAGTCACACCCTCGGGACTAGCGTCGAGCAGTACTTC.

The chain joins TRBV6-1 to TRBJ2-1; no firm D call. This CDR3 spans 14 amino acids. Germline CDR1 and CDR2: MNHNS and SASEGT. With 7 bases removed from V and 0 bases from J, the gap between germline ends came to 10 bases. CDR3 DNA sequence: TGTGCCAGCACGGACGGGCCCTCCTACAATGAGCAGTTCTTC. Its translation: CASTDGPSYNEQFF.

This clonotype was counted only a few times. V gene TRBV11-2 combines with J gene TRBJ2-5; the D gene is possibly TRBD1 (6 bases). The CDR3 has 15 amino acids. V lost 6 bases and J lost 1, with 15 bases in between. CDR1 and CDR2 (germline): SGHAT, FQNNGV. The chain's CDR3 is CASSNRDTFQETQYF. CDR3 bases: TGTGCCAGCAGTAACCGGGACACCTTCCAAGAGACCCAGTACTTC.

The V call is TRBV12-3 or TRBV12-4, the J call TRBJ1-1; D is unclear. The ends were cut back, 3 bases at V and 4 bases at J, with 12 bases in the middle. The CDR3 is 14 residues long. CDR3 sequence reads: CASSFPKLGTEAFF. CDR3 sequence (DNA): TGTGCCAGCAGTTTTCCTAAACTTGGCACTGAAGCTTTCTTT.

This clonotype was detected only a few times. The chain couples TRBV20-1 to TRBJ2-3, with 10 bases that match TRBD1. The CDR3 is 11 residues long. The germline V gene encodes CDR1 DFQATT and CDR2 SNEGSKA (reference sequence). V was clipped by 8 bases and J by 12 bases; unmatched bases: 8. The CDR3 coding sequence is TGCAGTTACCTTGGGGACAGGGGCCAGTATTTT. It specifies CSYLGDRGQYF.

The genes are TRBV6-2 or TRBV6-3 and TRBJ1-2; D gene uncertain. CDR3 length: 13 residues. Trimming removed 4 bases from V and 6 bases from J, with 12 bases in between. Germline values: CDR1 MNHEY, CDR2 SVGEGT. The CDR3 loop reads CASSWQQKDGYTF. DNA of the CDR3: TGTGCCAGCAGTTGGCAACAGAAAGATGGCTACACCTTC.

This sequence joins TRBV5-6 and TRBJ2-1, with 10 bases that match TRBD1. Germline V gene data show CDR1 as SGHDT and CDR2 as YYEEEE. This CDR3 spans 17 amino acids. Trimming at V came to 1 base and at J to 2 bases, leaving 6 bases not matched to a gene. CDR3: CASSLFPGQGTYNEQFF. The CDR3 DNA sequence: TGTGCCAGCAGCTTGTTCCCGGGACAGGGGACCTACAATGAGCAGTTCTTC.

The chain is built from TRBV28 and TRBJ2-3; D gene uncertain. Germline lookup yields CDR1 MDHEN and CDR2 SYDVKM. V lost 6 bases, J lost 0 bases, and 7 bases lay in between. The length of the CDR3 is 13 residues. DNA of the CDR3: TGTGCCAGCAGGAAGGCTAGCACAGATACGCAGTATTTT. As protein: CASRKASTDTQYF.

The gene calls are TRBV29-1 and TRBJ2-3; D gene ambiguous. This CDR3 is built from 15 residues. CDR1 is SQVTM and CDR2 is ANQGSEA in the germline V gene. The ends were cut back, 7 bases at V and 3 bases at J, with 20 bases in the middle. CDR3 sequence reads: CSATPGQVLTDTQYF. CDR3 coding DNA: TGCAGCGCTACACCGGGTCAGGTCTTGACAGATACGCAGTATTTT.

This chain uses TRBV20-1 with TRBJ2-1, with 8 positions matching TRBD2. CDR3 length equals 19 residues. Germline CDR1 DFQATT, CDR2 SNEGSKA (reference sequence). Trimming took 0 bases from V and 0 from J; bases not matched to a gene: 13. Here the CDR3 DNA reads TGCAGTGCTAGAGATGCAATAAGGGGTACTAGCGGCTCCTACAATGAGCAGTTCTTC. Its protein is CSARDAIRGTSGSYNEQFF.

This clonotype appeared a few times. V usage is TRBV19 and J usage is TRBJ2-7; D is perhaps TRBD1 or TRBD2 (5 bases each). Germline V CDR1 and CDR2: LNHDA, SQIVND (reference sequence). V was clipped by 3 bases and J by 2 bases, with 8 bases between them. CDR3 size: 13 residues. The CDR3 DNA sequence: TGTGCCAGTAGTATGTGGGGACCCTACGAGCAGTACTTC. This encodes CASSMWGPYEQYF. Full variable domain (missing parts from reference TRBV19 and TRBJ2-7): DGGITQSPKYLFRKEGQNVTLSCEQNLNHDAMYWYRQDPGQGLRLIYYSQIVNDFQKGDIAEGYSVSREKKESFPLTVTSAQKNPTAFYLCASSMWGPYEQYFGPGTRLTVT.

This clonotype came up many times. DNA of the CDR3: TGTGCCAGCAGCCCCACCGGTCGGGATGAGCAGTTCTTC. Translated, it gives CASSPTGRDEQFF. The V and J genes are TRBV7-6 and TRBJ2-1, with unresolved D. V was cut by 5 bases and J by 8 bases, with 13 bases left in between. Looked up from germline, CDR1 is SGHVS and CDR2 is FNYEAQ. The CDR3 is 13 residues long.

The gene calls are TRBV20-1 and TRBJ1-2, with TRBD1 identical over 8 bases. CDR3 length equals 13 residues. CDR1 DFQATT and CDR2 SNEGSKA come from the germline V gene (reference sequence). J gave up 9 bases and V 6 bases, and 12 bases lay outside the gene matches. CDR3 DNA: TGCAGTGCACCGCGGACAGGGTCCGATCGCTACACCTTC. This encodes CSAPRTGSDRYTF.

This clonotype was found many times. The CDR3 DNA reads TGTGCCAGCAGCCCGGGACACTCCATCACCGTGCAGTACTTC. Its protein product is CASSPGHSITVQYF. The chain uses TRBV7-2 and TRBJ2-7; weak D call: TRBD1 (6 bases). CDR1 and CDR2 (germline): SGHTA, FQGNSA. Trimming removed 5 bases from V and 9 bases from J, with 20 bases in between. CDR3 length equals 14 residues.

The rearrangement joins TRBV5-6 to TRBJ2-7; 11 nucleotides line up with TRBD1. The length of the CDR3 is 15 residues. Germline CDR1 reads SGHDT; CDR2 reads YYEEEE. J was trimmed by 3 bases and V by 4 bases; bases with no gene match: 6. Here the CDR3 reads CASSPLGTGGYEQYF. Written as DNA, the CDR3 is TGTGCCAGCAGCCCCCTAGGGACAGGGGGCTACGAGCAGTACTTC.

The J gene is TRBJ1-6, the V gene TRBV6-1; 8 bases fit TRBD1. Trimming at V came to 10 bases and at J to 7 bases, leaving 12 bases not matched to a gene. The CDR3 sequence is 15 residues long. The germline V gene encodes CDR1 MNHNS and CDR2 SASEGT. Here the CDR3 DNA reads TGTGCCATCGGACCATCGGACAGGGAGAATTCACCCCTCCACTTT. Translation gives CAIGPSDRENSPLHF.

This clonotype was counted at least ten times. The genes are TRBV7-2 and TRBJ1-1; possible D gene TRBD1, 5 bases. Germline values: CDR1 SGHTA, CDR2 FQGNSA. V gave up 5 bases and J gave up 4 bases, with 11 bases separating them. This CDR3 is built from 13 residues. The CDR3 spells CASSPQGATEAFF. The DNA for the CDR3 is TGTGCCAGCAGCCCGCAGGGAGCCACTGAAGCTTTCTTT.